This TCR beta chain emerged from a study of T-cell reconstitution after alpha-beta-depleted transplantation in children (dated by TCRdb to the mid-2010s). A note on the overall study: Using TCR repertoire profiling, the study quantitatively followed how T-cell immune reconstitution unfolded in children after TCRalphabeta/CD19-depleted allogeneic hematopoietic cell transplantation. Paper-wide results and their limitations: The frequencies of hyperexpanded clones fell over the following months, and after one year, T-cell counts and TCRbeta diversity were mostly attributed to newly produced T cells. In some patients, the high TCRbeta diversity seen at day 60 was put down to recipient T cells and intrathymic progenitors that had survived conditioning. Apparently early alphabetaT-cell count recovery about two months after transplant reportedly relied on only several hundred rapidly expanded clones derived from non-depleted graft cells.

There are 15 amino acids in the CDR3, from cysteine to phenylalanine inclusive. CDR3 DNA only is kept here, 45 bases in frame from base 1. V and J are truncated by 4 bases and 2 bases respectively, leaving an intervening sequence of 13 bases. The library was made by PCR. TCRdb shows the sequencer as Illumina HiSeq 2500. TCR libraries were prepared with molecular barcoding, using unique molecular identifiers to normalize TCRbeta repertoire quantification. The public reads were run again by TCRdb, first through fastp at Q25 and then through MiXCR, and only productive beta chains were kept. Every distinct CDR3 protein forms one entry, paired with its most common genes and DNA. The sample data list around 440,000 distinct CDR3 sequences, and 16% of these were observed just once. The top ten constitute 29% of the sample. In light of the paper, this sample's treatment or condition label describes: allogeneic hematopoietic cell transplantation with graft depleted of TCRalphabeta T cells and CD19 B cells. TCRalphabeta/CD19-depleted allogeneic hematopoietic cell grafts were given to the transplant recipients, all of whom were children.

For this clonotype: Its specific antigen is unknown. There are no base qualities to consult, and no much larger clone falls within one base.

The specimen comprised PBMCs, mostly from graft donor cells, sampled 360 days after TCRalphabeta/CD19-depleted stem cell transplant. The sequence joins TRBV12-3 or TRBV12-4 to TRBJ2-3; TRBD1 might be the D gene, on 6 matching bases. The source of this sequence is a boy under three years old who had a stem cell transplant for Wiskott-Aldrich syndrome, so the T cells may come from the graft donor. The CDR3 reads as follows: CASSYRVRITDTQYF. The DNA is as follows: TGTGCCAGCAGTTACAGGGTGAGGATCACAGATACGCAGTATTTT.